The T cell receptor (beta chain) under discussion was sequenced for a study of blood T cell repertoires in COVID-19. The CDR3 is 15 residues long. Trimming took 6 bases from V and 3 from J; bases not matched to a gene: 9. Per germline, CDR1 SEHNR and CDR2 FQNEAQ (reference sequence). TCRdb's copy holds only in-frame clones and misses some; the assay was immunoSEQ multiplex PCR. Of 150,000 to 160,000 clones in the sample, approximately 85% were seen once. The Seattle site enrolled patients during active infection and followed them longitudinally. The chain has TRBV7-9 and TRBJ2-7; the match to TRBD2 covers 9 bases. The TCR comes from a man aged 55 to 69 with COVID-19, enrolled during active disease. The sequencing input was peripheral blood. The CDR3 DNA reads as TGTGCCAGCAGGAAGCGGGGGGCCTCAGTCTACGAGCAGTACTTC. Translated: CASRKRGASVYEQYF.